This T cell receptor beta chain was profiled in a study of cytomegalovirus exposure and HLA in healthy donors. General study points: Reports indicate that TCR beta sequences accurately predicted the HLA-A and HLA-B alleles of most subjects. For TCR beta chains, V- and J-gene trimming was later linked to a missense DCLRE1C variant.

V trimming: 6 bases; J trimming: 0 bases; junction bases outside the gene matches: 7. The CDR3 length is 15 residues. Germline CDR1 KGHSH, CDR2 LQKENI. With respect to this clone: Its cognate antigen is unknown.

PCR employed 60 Vbeta and 13 Jbeta primers. As processed by the authors: Per a later analysis, the number of unique TCR beta chains was 75 million to 90 million, of which 9 million to 14 million were shared. The method was immunoSEQ multiplex PCR; TCRdb's version includes in-frame clones alone and lacks a portion of them. The D gene and trimming were derived from the DNA, and the V and J assignments and clone size from that table. The sample gives fewer than 130,000 clones, 74% of which show up once; 2% to 3% is in the top ten. This chain links TRBV18 with TRBJ1-2, with TRBD1 identical over 7 bases. Sequencing was performed on PBMCs. The origin of this receptor is a man aged 45-60 years in good health and CMV-seropositive. CDR3 DNA sequence: TGTGCCAGCTCTCGCGGACAGGAAACTAACTATGGCTACACCTTC. Amino acids: CASSRGQETNYGYTF.